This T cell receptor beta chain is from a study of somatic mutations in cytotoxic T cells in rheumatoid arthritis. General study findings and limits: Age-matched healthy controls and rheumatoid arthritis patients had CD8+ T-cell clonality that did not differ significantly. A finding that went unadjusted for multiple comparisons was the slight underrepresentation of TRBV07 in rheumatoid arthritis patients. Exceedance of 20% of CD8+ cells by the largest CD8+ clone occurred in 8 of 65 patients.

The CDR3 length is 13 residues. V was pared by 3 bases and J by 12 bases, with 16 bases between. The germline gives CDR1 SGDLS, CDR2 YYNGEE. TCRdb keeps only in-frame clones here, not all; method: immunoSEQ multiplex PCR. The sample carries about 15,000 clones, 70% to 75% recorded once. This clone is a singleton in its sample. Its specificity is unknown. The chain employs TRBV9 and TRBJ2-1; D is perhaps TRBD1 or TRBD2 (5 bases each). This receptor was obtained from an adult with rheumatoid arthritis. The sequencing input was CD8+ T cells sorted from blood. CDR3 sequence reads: CASSAPPDGGQFF. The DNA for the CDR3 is TGTGCCAGCAGCGCCCCACCCGATGGGGGGCAGTTCTTC.